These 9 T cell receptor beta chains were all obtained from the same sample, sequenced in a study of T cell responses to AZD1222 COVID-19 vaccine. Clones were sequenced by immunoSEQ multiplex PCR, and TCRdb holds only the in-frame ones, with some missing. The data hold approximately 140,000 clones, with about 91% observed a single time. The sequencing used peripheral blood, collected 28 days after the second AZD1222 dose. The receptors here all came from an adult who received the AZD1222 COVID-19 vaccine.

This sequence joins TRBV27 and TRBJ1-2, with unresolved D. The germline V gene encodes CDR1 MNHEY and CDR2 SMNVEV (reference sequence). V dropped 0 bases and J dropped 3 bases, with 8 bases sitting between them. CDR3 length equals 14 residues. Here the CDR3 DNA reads TGTGCCAGCAGTTTATCGTTCGAGTACTATGGCTACACCTTC. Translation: CASSLSFEYYGYTF.

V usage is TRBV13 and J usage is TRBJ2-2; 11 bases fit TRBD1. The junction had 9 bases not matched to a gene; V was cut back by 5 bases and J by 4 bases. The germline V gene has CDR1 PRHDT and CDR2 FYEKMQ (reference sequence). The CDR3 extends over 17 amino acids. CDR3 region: CASSQGGTGGITGELFF. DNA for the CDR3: TGTGCCAGCAGCCAGGGCGGGACAGGGGGTATCACCGGGGAGCTGTTTTTT.

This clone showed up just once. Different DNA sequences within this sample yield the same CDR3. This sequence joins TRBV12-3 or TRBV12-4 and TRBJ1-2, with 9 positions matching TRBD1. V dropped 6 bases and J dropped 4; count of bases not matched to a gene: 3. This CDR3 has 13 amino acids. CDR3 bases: TGTGCCAGCAGCCTGGGACAGGGCTATGGCTACACCTTC. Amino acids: CASSLGQGYGYTF.

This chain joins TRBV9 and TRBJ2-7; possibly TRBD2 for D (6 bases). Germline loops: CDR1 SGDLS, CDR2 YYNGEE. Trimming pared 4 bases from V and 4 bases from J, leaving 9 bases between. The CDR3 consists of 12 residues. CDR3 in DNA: TGTGCCAGCAGCCCGGGGGAGTACGAGCAGTACTTC. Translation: CASSPGEYEQYF. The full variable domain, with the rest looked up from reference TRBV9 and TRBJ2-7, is DSGVTQTPKHLITATGQRVTLRCSPRSGDLSVYWYQQSLDQGLQFLIQYYNGEERAKGNILERFSAQQFPDLHSELNLSSLELGDSALYFCASSPGEYEQYFGPGTRLTVT.

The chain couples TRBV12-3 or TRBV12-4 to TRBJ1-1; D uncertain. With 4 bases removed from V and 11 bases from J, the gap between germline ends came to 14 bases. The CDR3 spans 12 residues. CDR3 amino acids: CASSSTPSRAFF. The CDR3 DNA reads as TGTGCCAGCAGTTCCACTCCATCCAGGGCTTTCTTT.

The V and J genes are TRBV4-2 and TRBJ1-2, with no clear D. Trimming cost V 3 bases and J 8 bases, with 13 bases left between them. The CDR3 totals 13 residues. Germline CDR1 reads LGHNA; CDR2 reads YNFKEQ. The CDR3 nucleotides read TGTGCCAGCAGCCAGGGTCAGGCTCGGGGCTACACCTTC. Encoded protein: CASSQGQARGYTF.

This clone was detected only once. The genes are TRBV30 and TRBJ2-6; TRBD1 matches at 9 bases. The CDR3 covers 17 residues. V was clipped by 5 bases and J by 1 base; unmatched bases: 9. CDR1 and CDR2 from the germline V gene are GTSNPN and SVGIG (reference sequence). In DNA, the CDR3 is TGTGCCTGGCACAGGGACAGGGCAAAGTCTGGGGCCAACGTCCTGACTTTC. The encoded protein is CAWHRDRAKSGANVLTF.

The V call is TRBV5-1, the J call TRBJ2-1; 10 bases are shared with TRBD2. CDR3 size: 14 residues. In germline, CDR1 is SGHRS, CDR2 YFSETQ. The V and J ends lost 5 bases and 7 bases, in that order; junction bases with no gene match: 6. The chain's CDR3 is CASRTSGVFNEQFF. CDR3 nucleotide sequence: TGCGCCAGCAGAACTAGCGGGGTTTTTAATGAGCAGTTCTTC.

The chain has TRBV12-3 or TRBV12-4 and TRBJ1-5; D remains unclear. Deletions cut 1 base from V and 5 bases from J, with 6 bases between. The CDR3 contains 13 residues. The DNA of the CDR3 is TGTGCCAGCAGTTTAGTGGAACATCAGCCCCAGCATTTT. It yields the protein CASSLVEHQPQHF.